Listed below are T cell receptor beta chains from one sample, sequenced in a study of radiotherapy plus CTLA-4 blockade in lung cancer. Sequencing was performed with immunoSEQ multiplex PCR; in TCRdb, only in-frame clones are kept and a portion is missing. The data show about 85,000 clones, approximately 86% seen once. Sequences were derived from peripheral blood, sampled from a patient treated with radiotherapy plus ipilimumab. These receptors came from a human donor with non-small cell lung cancer who had a partial response to radiotherapy plus ipilimumab. The CDR3 runs from the conserved cysteine through the conserved F or W. A D gene is named only where the DNA matches it firmly. Size values are once, few and many counts, or a class for expanded clones, and some rows have none.

CDR3 DNA: TGCGCCAGCAGCGGGGCTAGCGGGAGGACCTACAATGAGCAGTTCTTC
CDR3 protein: CASSGASGRTYNEQFF
clone size: -
V gene: TRBV5-1
D gene: TRBD2
J gene: TRBJ2-1

CDR3 DNA: TGTGCCAGCAGTTACTTTTCGGGGGGAAACAACGGGGAGCTGTTTTTT
CDR3 protein: CASSYFSGGNNGELFF
clone size: -
V gene: TRBV6-5
D gene: TRBD2
J gene: TRBJ2-2

CDR3 DNA: TGTGCCAGCAGCCATACTAGCGGTCCTTACAATGAGCAGTTCTTC
CDR3 protein: CASSHTSGPYNEQFF
clone size: -
V gene: TRBV5-4
D gene: TRBD2
J gene: TRBJ2-1

CDR3 DNA: TGTGCCAGTACCAACAAGTACACTGAAGCTTTCTTT
CDR3 protein: CASTNKYTEAFF
clone size: -
V gene: TRBV19
D gene: -
J gene: TRBJ1-1

CDR3 DNA: TGTGCCAGCAGCCTGTCGGGGGGGCAAACGGCCGGGGAGCTGTTTTTT
CDR3 protein: CASSLSGGQTAGELFF
clone size: -
V gene: TRBV7-3
D gene: TRBD2
J gene: TRBJ2-2

CDR3 DNA: TGTGCCAGCACCGTCGACAGGGGTGCGAACACTGAAGCTTTCTTT
CDR3 protein: CASTVDRGANTEAFF
clone size: -
V gene: TRBV7-2
D gene: TRBD1
J gene: TRBJ1-1

CDR3 DNA: TGTGCCAGCAGCTTGGGTAGTTCCACAGATACGCAGTATTTT
CDR3 protein: CASSLGSSTDTQYF
clone size: -
V gene: TRBV5-6
D gene: -
J gene: TRBJ2-3

CDR3 DNA: TGTGCCAGCAGTGAAGCCGGAGGGGGCAGACAGCCCCAGCATTTT
CDR3 protein: CASSEAGGGRQPQHF
clone size: -
V gene: TRBV2
D gene: TRBD1
J gene: TRBJ1-5

CDR3 DNA: TGTGCCAGCAGCGTAGTGGGCGGGAGGGTAACCTACAATGAGCAGTTCTTC
CDR3 protein: CASSVVGGRVTYNEQFF
clone size: -
V gene: TRBV9
D gene: TRBD2
J gene: TRBJ2-1

CDR3 DNA: TGTGCCAGCAGCGGTATGTATCAGCCCCAGCATTTT
CDR3 protein: CASSGMYQPQHF
clone size: -
V gene: TRBV28
D gene: -
J gene: TRBJ1-5

CDR3 DNA: TGTGCCATCAGCGGGACTAGTGCAGAAGGGTACAATGAGCAGTTCTTC
CDR3 protein: CAISGTSAEGYNEQFF
clone size: -
V gene: TRBV10-3
D gene: TRBD2
J gene: TRBJ2-1

CDR3 DNA: TGTGCCAGCAGTTCTCCCCGGGACAGGGGGGTTCATGACAATCAGCCCCAGCATTTT
CDR3 protein: CASSSPRDRGVHDNQPQHF
clone size: few
V gene: TRBV28
D gene: TRBD1
J gene: TRBJ1-5

CDR3 DNA: TGTGCCAGTAGTATAGAGCGAGCGGTTCATGAGCAGTTCTTC
CDR3 protein: CASSIERAVHEQFF
clone size: -
V gene: TRBV19
D gene: -
J gene: TRBJ2-1

CDR3 DNA: TGTGCCAGCAGAATGGCTAGCGGGAGGCAGAATGAGCAGTTCTTC
CDR3 protein: CASRMASGRQNEQFF
clone size: -
V gene: TRBV5-8
D gene: TRBD2
J gene: TRBJ2-1

CDR3 DNA: TGTGCCAGCAGCGTAGCAGGCGGGAGTTACCATGAGCAGTTCTTC
CDR3 protein: CASSVAGGSYHEQFF
clone size: -
V gene: TRBV9
D gene: TRBD2
J gene: TRBJ2-1

CDR3 DNA: TGCGCCAGCAGCTTATACGGACAGGGAGGTGAAAAACTGTTTTTT
CDR3 protein: CASSLYGQGGEKLFF
clone size: -
V gene: TRBV5-1
D gene: TRBD1
J gene: TRBJ1-4

CDR3 DNA: TGTGCCAGCAGGGGCGGGAGAGACACCGGGGAGCTGTTTTTT
CDR3 protein: CASRGGRDTGELFF
clone size: -
V gene: TRBV7-3
D gene: TRBD2
J gene: TRBJ2-2

CDR3 DNA: TGCGCCAGCAGCCAAGATCCTGGCGGGATTAGTATGGCCGGGGAGCTGTTTTTT
CDR3 protein: CASSQDPGGISMAGELFF
clone size: -
V gene: TRBV4-1
D gene: -
J gene: TRBJ2-2

CDR3 DNA: TGTGCCAGCAGCAAAGTTAAGGGGGCAGGGACCGAGACCCAGTACTTC
CDR3 protein: CASSKVKGAGTETQYF
clone size: -
V gene: TRBV21-1
D gene: -
J gene: TRBJ2-5

CDR3 DNA: TGTGCCAGCCGGGGTCGAGACAGGGGACCCAATGAGCAGTTCTTC
CDR3 protein: CASRGRDRGPNEQFF
clone size: -
V gene: TRBV19
D gene: TRBD1
J gene: TRBJ2-1

CDR3 DNA: TGTGCCAGTAGTATAGGCGCTAGCCCCACCGGGGAGCTGTTTTTT
CDR3 protein: CASSIGASPTGELFF
clone size: once
V gene: TRBV19
D gene: -
J gene: TRBJ2-2

CDR3 DNA: TGTGCCAGCACCAAGACAGGGTGGGGACAAGAGACCCAGTACTTC
CDR3 protein: CASTKTGWGQETQYF
clone size: -
V gene: TRBV7-2
D gene: TRBD1
J gene: TRBJ2-5

CDR3 DNA: TGTGCCTGGGCCGGGTTCGACTACAATGAGCAGTTCTTC
CDR3 protein: CAWAGFDYNEQFF
clone size: -
V gene: TRBV30
D gene: -
J gene: TRBJ2-1

CDR3 DNA: TGTGCCAGCAGAGGACAGGGGAACACCGGGGAGCTGTTTTTT
CDR3 protein: CASRGQGNTGELFF
clone size: once
V gene: TRBV6-6
D gene: TRBD1
J gene: TRBJ2-2

CDR3 DNA: TGTGCCAGCTCACCCCCCAGGGGCAGGAACACTGAAGCTTTCTTT
CDR3 protein: CASSPPRGRNTEAFF
clone size: -
V gene: TRBV18
D gene: -
J gene: TRBJ1-1

CDR3 DNA: TGCGCCAGCAGCCAAGGACCAAGCGGGAGGGCCGGACGCTACGAGCAGTACTTC
CDR3 protein: CASSQGPSGRAGRYEQYF
clone size: -
V gene: TRBV4-1
D gene: TRBD2
J gene: TRBJ2-7

CDR3 DNA: TGCGCCAGCAGTGAGTGGACTAGCGGAGCCGGGGAGCTGTTTTTT
CDR3 protein: CASSEWTSGAGELFF
clone size: -
V gene: TRBV10-2
D gene: TRBD2
J gene: TRBJ2-2

CDR3 DNA: TGTGCCAGCTCACCGGCGGGACAGGGAGGGAATGGCTACACCTTC
CDR3 protein: CASSPAGQGGNGYTF
clone size: -
V gene: TRBV18
D gene: TRBD1
J gene: TRBJ1-2

CDR3 DNA: TGTGCCAGCATCGAACGACAGGGAAACTACAATGAGCAGTTCTTC
CDR3 protein: CASIERQGNYNEQFF
clone size: -
V gene: TRBV5-4
D gene: TRBD1
J gene: TRBJ2-1

CDR3 DNA: TGTGCCAGCAGAACGACAGGGGGCTCCACTGAAGCTTTCTTT
CDR3 protein: CASRTTGGSTEAFF
clone size: -
V gene: TRBV18
D gene: TRBD1
J gene: TRBJ1-1

CDR3 DNA: TGTGCCAGTAGTATAGGCGGGAGGACAGCTCGGGAGCAGTACTTC
CDR3 protein: CASSIGGRTAREQYF
clone size: -
V gene: TRBV19
D gene: TRBD2
J gene: TRBJ2-7